This T cell receptor (beta chain) came from a study of blood T cell repertoires in COVID-19. The wider study: Italy, Spain and the United States were the sources of the convalescent and acute COVID-19 samples. The cDNA or gDNA used as material had been derived from T cells, B-cell-depleted T cells, or PBMCs.

CDR1 and CDR2 from the germline V gene are WNHNN and SYGVQD (reference sequence). This CDR3 is 14 amino acids long. V trimming: 10 bases; J trimming: 3 bases; junction bases outside the gene matches: 4. As processed by the authors: Amplified reference gene primers provided the basis for estimating nucleated cell counts. The method was immunoSEQ multiplex PCR; TCRdb's version includes in-frame clones alone and lacks a portion of them. That table is the source of V, J and clone size, and D and trimming were worked out from the DNA. In the table there are about 530,000 clones, about 89% of which are singletons. Followed longitudinally, the Seattle patients had been enrolled during active infection.

This clonotype was obtained from a woman in her fifties or sixties with COVID-19, enrolled during active disease. The chain joins TRBV10-1 to TRBJ2-3; 13 bases align to TRBD2. What was sequenced was peripheral blood. In DNA form, the CDR3 reads TGCGCCAAGGGACTAGCGGGGACAACAGATACGCAGTATTTT. Translating gives CAKGLAGTTDTQYF.